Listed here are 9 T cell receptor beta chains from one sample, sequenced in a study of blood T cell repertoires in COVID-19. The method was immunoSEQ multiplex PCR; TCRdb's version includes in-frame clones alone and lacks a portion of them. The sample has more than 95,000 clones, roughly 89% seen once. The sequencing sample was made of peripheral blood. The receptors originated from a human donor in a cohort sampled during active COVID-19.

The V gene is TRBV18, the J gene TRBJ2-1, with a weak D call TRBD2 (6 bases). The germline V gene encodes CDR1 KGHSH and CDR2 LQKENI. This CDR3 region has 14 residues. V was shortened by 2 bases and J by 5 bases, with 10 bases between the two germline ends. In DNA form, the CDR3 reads TGTGCCAGCTCACCAAGGGGCGGGGACAATGAGCAGTTCTTC. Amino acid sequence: CASSPRGGDNEQFF.

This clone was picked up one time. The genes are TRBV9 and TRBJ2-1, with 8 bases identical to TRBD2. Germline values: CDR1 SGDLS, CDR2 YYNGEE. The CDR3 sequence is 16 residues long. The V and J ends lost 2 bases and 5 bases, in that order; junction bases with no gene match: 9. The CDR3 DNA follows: TGTGCCAGCAGCGTCGCGGGACTAGGGGTCGACAATGAGCAGTTCTTC. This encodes CASSVAGLGVDNEQFF. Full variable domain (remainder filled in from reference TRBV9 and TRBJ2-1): DSGVTQTPKHLITATGQRVTLRCSPRSGDLSVYWYQQSLDQGLQFLIQYYNGEERAKGNILERFSAQQFPDLHSELNLSSLELGDSALYFCASSVAGLGVDNEQFFGPGTRLTVL.

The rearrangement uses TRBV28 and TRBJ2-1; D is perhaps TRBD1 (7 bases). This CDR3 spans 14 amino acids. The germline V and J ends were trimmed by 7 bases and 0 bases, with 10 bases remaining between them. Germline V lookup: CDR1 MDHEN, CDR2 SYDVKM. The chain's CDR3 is CASIQGGSYNEQFF. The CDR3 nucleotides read TGTGCCAGCATCCAGGGGGGCTCCTACAATGAGCAGTTCTTC.

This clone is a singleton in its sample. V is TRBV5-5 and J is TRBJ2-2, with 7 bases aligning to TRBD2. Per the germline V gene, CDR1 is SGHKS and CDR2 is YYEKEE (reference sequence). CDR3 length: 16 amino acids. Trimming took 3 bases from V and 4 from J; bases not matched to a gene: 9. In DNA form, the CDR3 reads TGTGCCAGCAGCTCTCGCGGTGGGAGGGGCACCGGGGAGCTGTTTTTT. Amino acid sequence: CASSSRGGRGTGELFF.

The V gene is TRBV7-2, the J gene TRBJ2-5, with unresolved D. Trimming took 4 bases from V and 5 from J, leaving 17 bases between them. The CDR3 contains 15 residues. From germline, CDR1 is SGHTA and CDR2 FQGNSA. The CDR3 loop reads CASSSPEHYPETQYF. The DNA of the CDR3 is TGTGCCAGCAGCTCCCCGGAGCACTACCCGGAGACCCAGTACTTC.

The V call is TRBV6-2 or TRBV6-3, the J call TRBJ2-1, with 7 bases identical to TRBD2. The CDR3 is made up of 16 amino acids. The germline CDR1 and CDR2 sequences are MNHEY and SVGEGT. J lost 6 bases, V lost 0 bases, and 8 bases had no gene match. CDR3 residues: CASSYSLAGVGNEQFF. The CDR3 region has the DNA TGTGCCAGCAGTTACTCGTTGGCGGGAGTCGGCAATGAGCAGTTCTTC.

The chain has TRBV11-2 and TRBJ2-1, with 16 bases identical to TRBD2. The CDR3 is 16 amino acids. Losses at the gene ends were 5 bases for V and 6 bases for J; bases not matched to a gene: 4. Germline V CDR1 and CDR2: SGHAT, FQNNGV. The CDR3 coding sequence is TGTGCCAGCAGCCCCGGGACTAGCGGGAGGGTCAATGAGCAGTTCTTC. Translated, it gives CASSPGTSGRVNEQFF.

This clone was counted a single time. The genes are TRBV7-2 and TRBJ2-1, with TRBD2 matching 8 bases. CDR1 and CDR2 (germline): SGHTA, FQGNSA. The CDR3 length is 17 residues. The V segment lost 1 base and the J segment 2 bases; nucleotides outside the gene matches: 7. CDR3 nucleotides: TGTGCCAGCAGCTTAGGGTATCTAGCGGGCGCCTACAATGAGCAGTTCTTC. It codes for CASSLGYLAGAYNEQFF.

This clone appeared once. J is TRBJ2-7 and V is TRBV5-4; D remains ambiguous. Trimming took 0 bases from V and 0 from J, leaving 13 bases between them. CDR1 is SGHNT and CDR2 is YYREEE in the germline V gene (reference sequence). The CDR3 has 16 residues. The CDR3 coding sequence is TGTGCCAGCAGCTTGGGAGGTCGAACCCGCTCCTACGAGCAGTACTTC. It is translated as CASSLGGRTRSYEQYF.